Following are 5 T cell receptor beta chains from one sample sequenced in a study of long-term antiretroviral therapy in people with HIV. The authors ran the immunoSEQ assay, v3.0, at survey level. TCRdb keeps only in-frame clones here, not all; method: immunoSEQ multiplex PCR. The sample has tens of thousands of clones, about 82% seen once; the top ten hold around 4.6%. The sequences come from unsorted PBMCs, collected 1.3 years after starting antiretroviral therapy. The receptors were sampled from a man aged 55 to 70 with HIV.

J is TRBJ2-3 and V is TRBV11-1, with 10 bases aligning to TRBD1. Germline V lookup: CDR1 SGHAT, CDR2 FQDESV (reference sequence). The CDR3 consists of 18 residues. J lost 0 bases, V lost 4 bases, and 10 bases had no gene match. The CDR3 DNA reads TGTGCCAGCAGCTCTTCCGGGACAGGGGATTATAGCACAGATACGCAGTATTTT. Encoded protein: CASSSSGTGDYSTDTQYF. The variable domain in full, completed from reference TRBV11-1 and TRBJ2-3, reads EAEVAQSPRYKITEKSQAVAFWCDPISGHATLYWYRQILGQGPELLVQFQDESVVDDSQLPKDRFSAERLKGVDSTLKIQPAELGDSAMYLCASSSSGTGDYSTDTQYFGPGTRLTVL.

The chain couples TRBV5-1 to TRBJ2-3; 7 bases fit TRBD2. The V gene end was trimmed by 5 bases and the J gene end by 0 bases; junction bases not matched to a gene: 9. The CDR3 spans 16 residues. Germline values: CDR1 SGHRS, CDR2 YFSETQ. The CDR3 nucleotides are TGCGCCAGCAGTGCCGTACTAGCGTCTAGCACAGATACGCAGTATTTT. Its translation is CASSAVLASSTDTQYF.

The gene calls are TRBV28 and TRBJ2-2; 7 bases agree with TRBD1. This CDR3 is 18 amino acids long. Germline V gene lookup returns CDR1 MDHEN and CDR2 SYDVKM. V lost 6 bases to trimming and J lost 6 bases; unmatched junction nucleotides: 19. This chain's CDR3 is CASRPTAYDRDPPGELFF. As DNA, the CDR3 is TGTGCCAGCAGACCCACCGCCTATGACAGGGATCCCCCCGGGGAGCTGTTTTTT.

The CDR3 sequence: CASRLREKLFF. The CDR3 DNA reads as TGTGCCAGCAGACTGAGGGAAAAACTGTTTTTT. The chain links TRBV6-5 to TRBJ1-4; no clear D gene. The CDR3 consists of 11 residues. Germline CDR1 reads MNHEY; CDR2 reads SVGAGI. Deletions cut 6 bases from V and 8 bases from J, with 7 bases between.

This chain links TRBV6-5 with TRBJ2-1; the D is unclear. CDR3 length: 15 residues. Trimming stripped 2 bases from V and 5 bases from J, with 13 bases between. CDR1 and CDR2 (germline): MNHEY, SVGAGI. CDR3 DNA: TGTGCCAGCAGTTACGGCACCCCCATCAACAATGAGCAGTTCTTC. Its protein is CASSYGTPINNEQFF.